The entry below describes one T cell receptor (beta chain). What it binds is unknown. The ends were cut back, 5 bases at V and 7 bases at J, with 30 bases in the middle. The CDR3 sequence is 18 residues long. Germline CDR1 and CDR2: SGHAT and FQNNGV. The data originate from a study of long-term antiretroviral therapy in people with HIV. Study-wide results and caveats: Repertoires from HIV showed CDR3 length ranges narrower than those of controls. The study collected blood between 2004 and 2017, possibly under older ART regimens.

Specimens retained roughly 1-11 million cryopreserved PBMC preceding DNA extraction. This was the immunoSEQ v3.0 assay at survey level. For every sample, sequencing targeted roughly 40,000-55,000 T-cell genomes. Profiling relied on immunoSEQ multiplex PCR, and the TCRdb table lists in-frame clones only, not all of them. There are about 25,000 clones in the sample; roughly 86% occur only once, and roughly 9.4% lies in the top ten. The sequence came from a man in his fifties with HIV. The input for sequencing was unsorted PBMCs, taken 1.8 years before starting antiretroviral therapy. This chain uses TRBV11-2 with TRBJ2-7, with D perhaps being TRBD1 or TRBD2 (5 bases each). The CDR3 reads CASSPRVRAGWYEREQYF. DNA for the CDR3: TGTGCCAGCAGCCCGAGGGTCAGGGCGGGTTGGTACGAGCGTGAGCAGTACTTC.